The source of this T cell receptor (beta chain) is a study of cytomegalovirus exposure and HLA in healthy donors. Study-wide points: It is likely that the observed cluster of highly shared sequence variants was a sequencing artifact. The later analysis indicated that the majority of CMV-associated TCR beta chains appeared HLA-restricted.

Note on this clone: What it binds is not known.

The CDR3 has 15 amino acids. Germline loops: CDR1 MDHEN, CDR2 SYDVKM. V shed 7 bases, J shed 4 bases, and the junction held 9 bases outside the gene matches. The PCR ran on 60 Vbeta and 13 Jbeta primers. Method: immunoSEQ multiplex PCR; TCRdb's copy keeps in-frame clones and lacks some. The sample has some 150,000 clones, about 87% seen once. The chain joins TRBV28 to TRBJ1-5, with 8 bases that match TRBD1. This TCR derives from a woman aged 25 to 39 in good health and CMV-seronegative. Input material: PBMCs. The CDR3: CASTRGTGGNQPQHF. CDR3 in DNA: TGTGCCAGCACGAGAGGGACAGGCGGGAATCAGCCCCAGCATTTT.